This TCR beta chain was recovered during a study of PD-L1 blockade in urothelial cancer. Overall study: Males with bladder-origin urothelial cancer constituted about 90% of the roughly 30 patients. In terms of prior chemotherapy, patients had received 0 to 3 regimens. T cells were recovered from blood samples at a median of roughly 150,000.

Spiked synthetic TCR analogs estimated absolute template abundance per PCR. Method: immunoSEQ multiplex PCR; TCRdb's copy keeps in-frame clones and lacks some. The table shows fewer than 95,000 clones, with less than 90% occurring only once. Noted time point: pretreatment peripheral blood. CDR3 size: 13 residues. After removal of 3 bases from V and 7 bases from J, the junction contained 3 bases not matched to a gene. Per germline, CDR1 SEHNR and CDR2 FQNEAQ (reference sequence). The sample in question was PBMCs, obtained around atezolizumab (anti-PD-L1) treatment. The clonotype was recovered from a man in his sixties with urothelial cancer. This sequence joins TRBV7-9 and TRBJ1-2; 9 nucleotides align to TRBD1. The CDR3, as DNA: TGTGCCAGCAGCTTTGGACAGGGGACTGGCTACACCTTC. Protein sequence: CASSFGQGTGYTF.